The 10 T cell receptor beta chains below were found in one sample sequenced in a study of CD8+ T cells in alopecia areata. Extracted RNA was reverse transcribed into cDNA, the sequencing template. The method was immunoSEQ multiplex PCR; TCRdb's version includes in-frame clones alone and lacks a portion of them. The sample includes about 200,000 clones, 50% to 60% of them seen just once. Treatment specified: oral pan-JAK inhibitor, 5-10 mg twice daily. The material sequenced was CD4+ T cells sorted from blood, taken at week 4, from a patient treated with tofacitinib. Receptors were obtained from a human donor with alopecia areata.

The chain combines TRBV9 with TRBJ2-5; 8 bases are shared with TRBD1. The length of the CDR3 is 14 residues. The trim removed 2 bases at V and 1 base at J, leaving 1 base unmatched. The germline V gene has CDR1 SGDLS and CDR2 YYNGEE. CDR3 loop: CASSVGQGQETQYF. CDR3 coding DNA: TGTGCCAGCAGCGTTGGACAGGGCCAAGAGACCCAGTACTTC.

This CDR3 is CSVWDPWGTGELFF. The CDR3 DNA reads TGCAGCGTCTGGGACCCCTGGGGGACCGGGGAGCTGTTTTTT. The chain joins TRBV29-1 to TRBJ2-2, with D perhaps given as TRBD1 or TRBD2 (5 bases each). This CDR3 contains 14 residues. From germline, CDR1 is SQVTM and CDR2 ANQGSEA. Trimming pared 6 bases from V and 5 bases from J, leaving 16 bases between.

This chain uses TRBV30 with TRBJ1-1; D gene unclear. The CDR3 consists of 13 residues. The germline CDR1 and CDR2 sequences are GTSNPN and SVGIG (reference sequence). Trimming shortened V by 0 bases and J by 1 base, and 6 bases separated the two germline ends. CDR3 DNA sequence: TGTGCCTGGAGTGTACGTAGGAACACTGAAGCTTTCTTT. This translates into CAWSVRRNTEAFF.

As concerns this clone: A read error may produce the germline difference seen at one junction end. This CDR3 reads CASSFAFRQGNRRDF. The DNA for the CDR3 is TGTGCCAGCAGTTTTGCATTTAGACAGGGGAACAGGCGTGACTTC. The rearrangement uses TRBV28 and TRBJ2-7, with 8 positions matching TRBD1. Looked up from germline, CDR1 is MDHEN and CDR2 is SYDVKM. The CDR3 runs 15 residues.

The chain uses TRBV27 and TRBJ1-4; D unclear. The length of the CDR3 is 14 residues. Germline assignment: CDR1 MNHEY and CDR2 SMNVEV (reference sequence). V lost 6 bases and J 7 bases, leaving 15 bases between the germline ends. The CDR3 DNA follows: TGTGCCAGCAGCCGACACTTATTGGGTGAAAAACTGTTTTTT. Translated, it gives CASSRHLLGEKLFF.

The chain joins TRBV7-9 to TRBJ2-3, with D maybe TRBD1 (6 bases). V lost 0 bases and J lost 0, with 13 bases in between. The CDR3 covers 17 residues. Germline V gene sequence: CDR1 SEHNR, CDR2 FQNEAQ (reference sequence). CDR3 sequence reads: CASSLARAGASTDTQYF. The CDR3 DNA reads TGTGCCAGCAGCTTAGCCCGAGCAGGGGCCAGCACAGATACGCAGTATTTT.

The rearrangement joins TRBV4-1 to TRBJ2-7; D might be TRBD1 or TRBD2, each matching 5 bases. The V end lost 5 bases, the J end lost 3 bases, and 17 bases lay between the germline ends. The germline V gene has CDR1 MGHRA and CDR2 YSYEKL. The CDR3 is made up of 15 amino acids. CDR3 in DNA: TGCGCCAGCAGCTCGCAGGGTGGGGGTGACTACGAGCAGTACTTC. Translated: CASSSQGGGDYEQYF.

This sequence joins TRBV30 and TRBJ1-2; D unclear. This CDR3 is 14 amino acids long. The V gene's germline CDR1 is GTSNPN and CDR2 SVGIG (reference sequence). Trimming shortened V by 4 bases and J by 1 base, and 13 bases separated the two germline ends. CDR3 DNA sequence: TGTGCCTGGACCCAAGGACGGGTTAACTATGGCTACACCTTC. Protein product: CAWTQGRVNYGYTF.

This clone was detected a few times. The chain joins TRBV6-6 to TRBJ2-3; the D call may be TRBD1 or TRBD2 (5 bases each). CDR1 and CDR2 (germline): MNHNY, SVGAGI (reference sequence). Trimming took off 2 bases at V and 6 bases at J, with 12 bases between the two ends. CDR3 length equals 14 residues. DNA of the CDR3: TGTGCCAGCAGTTACGGGGTAGGGGACGATACGCAGTATTTT. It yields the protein CASSYGVGDDTQYF.

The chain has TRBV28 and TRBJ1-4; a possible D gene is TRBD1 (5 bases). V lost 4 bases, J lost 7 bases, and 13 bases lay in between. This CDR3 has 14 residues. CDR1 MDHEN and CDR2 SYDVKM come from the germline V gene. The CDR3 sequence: CASSSNGAGEKLFF. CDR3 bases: TGTGCCAGCAGTTCGAATGGGGCGGGTGAAAAACTGTTTTTT.